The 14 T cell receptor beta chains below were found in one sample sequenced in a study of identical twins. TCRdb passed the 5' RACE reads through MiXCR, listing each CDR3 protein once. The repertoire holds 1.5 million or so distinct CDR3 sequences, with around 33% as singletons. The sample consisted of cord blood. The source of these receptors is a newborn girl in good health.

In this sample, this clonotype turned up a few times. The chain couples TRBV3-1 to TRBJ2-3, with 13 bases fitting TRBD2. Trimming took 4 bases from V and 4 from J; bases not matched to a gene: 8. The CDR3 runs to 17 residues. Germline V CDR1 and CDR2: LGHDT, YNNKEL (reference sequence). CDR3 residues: CASSRGLAGAKADTQYF. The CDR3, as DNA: TGTGCCAGCAGCCGCGGACTAGCGGGGGCCAAGGCAGATACGCAGTATTTT.

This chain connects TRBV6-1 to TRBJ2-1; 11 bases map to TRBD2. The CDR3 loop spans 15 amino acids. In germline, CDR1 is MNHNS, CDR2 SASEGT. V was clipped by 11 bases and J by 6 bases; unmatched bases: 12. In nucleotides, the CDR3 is TGTGCCGGGACATATAGCGGGGGGGCCGGCAATGAGCAGTTCTTC. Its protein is CAGTYSGGAGNEQFF.

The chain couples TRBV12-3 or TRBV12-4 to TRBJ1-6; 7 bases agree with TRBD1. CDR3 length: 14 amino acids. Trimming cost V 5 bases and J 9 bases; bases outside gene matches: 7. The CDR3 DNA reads TGTGCCAGCAGTACAGGGGTCGCAAGTTCACCCCTCCACTTT. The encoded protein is CASSTGVASSPLHF.

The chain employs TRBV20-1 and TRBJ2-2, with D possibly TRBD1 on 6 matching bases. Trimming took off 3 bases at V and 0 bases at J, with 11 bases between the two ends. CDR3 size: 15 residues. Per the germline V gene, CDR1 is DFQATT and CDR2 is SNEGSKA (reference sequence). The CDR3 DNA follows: TGCAGTGCTAGGACAGGCCAGGCGAACACCGGGGAGCTGTTTTTT. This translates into CSARTGQANTGELFF.

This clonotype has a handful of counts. The CDR3 here is CASSHPRDSYEQYF. As DNA, the CDR3 is TGCGCCAGCAGCCATCCCCGAGACTCCTACGAGCAGTACTTC. The gene calls are TRBV4-1 and TRBJ2-7; D uncertain. The germline V gene has CDR1 MGHRA and CDR2 YSYEKL. Trimming removed 3 bases at V and 0 bases at J, with 9 bases between. CDR3 size: 14 residues.

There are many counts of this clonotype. Written as DNA, the CDR3 is TGTGCCAGCAGCTTAGGGACCTTTAACTATGGCTACACCTTC. This codes for CASSLGTFNYGYTF. The chain has TRBV7-2 and TRBJ1-2, with D hard to call. The CDR3 is made up of 14 amino acids. The germline V gene has CDR1 SGHTA and CDR2 FQGNSA. V dropped 1 base and J dropped 1 base, with 7 bases sitting between them.

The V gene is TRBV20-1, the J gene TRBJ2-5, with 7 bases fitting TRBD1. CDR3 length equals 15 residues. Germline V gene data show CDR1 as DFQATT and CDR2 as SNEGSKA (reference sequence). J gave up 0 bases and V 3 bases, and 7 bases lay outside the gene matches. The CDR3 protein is CSASDRDWYQETQYF. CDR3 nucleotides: TGCAGTGCTAGCGACAGGGATTGGTACCAAGAGACCCAGTACTTC.

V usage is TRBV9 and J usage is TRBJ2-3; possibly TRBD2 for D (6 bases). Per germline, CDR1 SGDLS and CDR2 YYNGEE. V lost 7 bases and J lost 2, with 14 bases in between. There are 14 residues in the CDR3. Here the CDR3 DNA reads TGTGCCAGCGTGCCAGGGACTCTCACAGATACGCAGTATTTT. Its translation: CASVPGTLTDTQYF. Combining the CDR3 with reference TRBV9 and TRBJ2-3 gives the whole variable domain DSGVTQTPKHLITATGQRVTLRCSPRSGDLSVYWYQQSLDQGLQFLIQYYNGEERAKGNILERFSAQQFPDLHSELNLSSLELGDSALYFCASVPGTLTDTQYFGPGTRLTVL.

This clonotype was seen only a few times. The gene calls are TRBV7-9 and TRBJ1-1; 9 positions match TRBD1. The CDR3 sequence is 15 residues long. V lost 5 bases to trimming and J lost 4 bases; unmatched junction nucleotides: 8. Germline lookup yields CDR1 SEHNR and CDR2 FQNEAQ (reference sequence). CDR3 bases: TGTGCCAGCAGCCTCTACAGGGGGCTAGTCACTGAAGCTTTCTTT. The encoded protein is CASSLYRGLVTEAFF.

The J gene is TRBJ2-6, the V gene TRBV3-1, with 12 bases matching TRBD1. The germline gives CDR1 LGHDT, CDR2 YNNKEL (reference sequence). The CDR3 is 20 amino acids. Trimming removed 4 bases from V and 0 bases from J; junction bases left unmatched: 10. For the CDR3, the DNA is TGTGCCAGCAGCCCGGGACAGGGGGCTTCCCTTTTCTCTGGGGCCAACGTCCTGACTTTC. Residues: CASSPGQGASLFSGANVLTF.

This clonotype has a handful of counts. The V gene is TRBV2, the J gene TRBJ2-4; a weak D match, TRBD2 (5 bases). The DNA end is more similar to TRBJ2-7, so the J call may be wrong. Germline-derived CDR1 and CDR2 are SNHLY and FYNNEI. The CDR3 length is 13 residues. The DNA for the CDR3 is TGTGCCAGCAGTCGGACTTGGGCGGGCGAGCAGTACTTC. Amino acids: CASSRTWAGEQYF.

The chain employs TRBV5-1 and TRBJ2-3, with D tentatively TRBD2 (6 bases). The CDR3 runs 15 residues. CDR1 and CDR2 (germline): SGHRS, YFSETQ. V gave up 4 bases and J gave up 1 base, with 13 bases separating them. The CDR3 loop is CASSPSLARTDTQYF. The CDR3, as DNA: TGCGCCAGCAGCCCTTCCCTAGCGCGCACAGATACGCAGTATTTT.

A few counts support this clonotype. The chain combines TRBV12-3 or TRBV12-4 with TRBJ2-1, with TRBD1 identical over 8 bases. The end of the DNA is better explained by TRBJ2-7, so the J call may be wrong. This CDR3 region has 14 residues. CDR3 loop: CASSEQGEYNEQYF. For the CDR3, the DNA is TGTGCCAGCAGTGAACAGGGGGAGTACAATGAGCAGTACTTC.

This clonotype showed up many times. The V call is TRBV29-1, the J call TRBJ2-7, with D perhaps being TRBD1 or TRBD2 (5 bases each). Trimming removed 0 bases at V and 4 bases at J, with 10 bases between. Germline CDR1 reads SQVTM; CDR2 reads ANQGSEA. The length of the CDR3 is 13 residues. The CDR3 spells CSVEDLGGYEQYF. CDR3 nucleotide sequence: TGCAGCGTTGAAGATCTTGGGGGATACGAGCAGTACTTC.